This T cell receptor (beta chain) came from a study of blood T cells in healthy people across ages. Overall study findings and caveats: When set beside aged donors, long-lived donors presented more naive CD4+ cells and higher diversity.

As to this clonotype: Its antigen is not identified.

The ends were cut back, 0 bases at V and 9 bases at J, with 12 bases in the middle. Germline CDR1 is LGHNA and CDR2 is YNFKEQ. This CDR3 is 14 amino acids long. Combining a sample-barcoded 5' primer with a J-beta primer mix, a second PCR ran for roughly 6 to 12 cycles. TCRdb redid the calling of the 5' RACE reads with MiXCR, one entry per CDR3 protein. The sample contains roughly 800,000 distinct CDR3 sequences, 20% to 25% of which appear only once. These data also formed part of another study, on T cells of mothers and their children. That paper notes: Mothers gave over 10 million TCR beta CDR3 reads each, and children several million each.

The sequence derives from a boy aged 5-17 years in good health. V is TRBV4-2 and J is TRBJ2-1; perhaps TRBD1 as D (6 bases). Sequenced sample: blood. Here the CDR3 DNA reads TGTGCCAGCAGCCAAGAACAGGGTTTGATTGAGCAGTTCTTC. This codes for CASSQEQGLIEQFF.